This is a list of T cell receptor beta chains from one sample in a study of blood T cell repertoires in COVID-19. Only in-frame clones appear in the TCRdb table, and some are missing; sequencing was by immunoSEQ multiplex PCR. The top ten hold 2% to 2.5% of the sample, which has 130,000 or so clones, 85% to 90% seen once. The sample was peripheral blood. Receptors originate from a woman in her fifties or sixties with acute or convalescent COVID-19. Each CDR3 is given with its conserved first and last residue. A D gene is named only where the DNA matches it firmly. Expanded clones are given a class, and other clones once, few, many or no size at all.

j_call,d_call,clone_size,v_call,cdr3_aa,cdr3_nt
TRBJ1-1,NA,NA,TRBV4-3,CASSQERFAGSTEAFF,TGCGCCAGCAGCCAAGAGAGATTCGCGGGAAGCACTGAAGCTTTCTTT
TRBJ1-4,NA,NA,TRBV5-1,CASSLAGRAANEKLFF,TGCGCCAGCAGCTTGGCCGGCAGGGCCGCTAATGAAAAACTGTTTTTT
TRBJ1-5,NA,once,TRBV20-1,CSATGIQPQHF,TGCAGTGCAACAGGGATCCAGCCCCAGCATTTT
TRBJ2-7,TRBD1,few,TRBV2,CASRQGAPYEQYF,TGTGCCAGCAGACAGGGGGCCCCCTACGAGCAGTACTTC
TRBJ1-1,TRBD1,NA,TRBV4-3,CASSQWATGVNTEAFF,TGCGCCAGCAGCCAATGGGCAACAGGGGTGAACACTGAAGCTTTCTTT
TRBJ2-5,TRBD2,NA,TRBV3-1/TRBV3-2,CASSLGLAGGHEETQYF,TGTGCCAGCAGCCTAGGACTAGCGGGGGGACACGAAGAGACCCAGTACTTC
TRBJ2-3,NA,NA,TRBV5-5,CASSLARSTDTQYF,TGTGCCAGCAGCTTGGCCAGGAGCACAGATACGCAGTATTTT
TRBJ2-7,NA,NA,TRBV7-9,CASSAPRLYSYEQYF,TGTGCCAGCAGCGCCCCCAGGTTATACTCCTACGAGCAGTACTTC
TRBJ1-3,NA,NA,TRBV30,CAWSAGNTIYF,TGTGCCTGGAGTGCGGGAAACACCATATATTTT
TRBJ2-2,TRBD1,NA,TRBV24-1,CATSLTGQPTGELFF,TGTGCCACCAGTCTTACGGGACAGCCCACCGGGGAGCTGTTTTTT
TRBJ1-1,TRBD1,NA,TRBV25-1,CASSGLGTGPTEAFF,TGTGCCAGCAGTGGCCTGGGGACAGGGCCCACTGAAGCTTTCTTT
TRBJ2-1,TRBD1,NA,TRBV7-9,CASSLGQGGYNEQFF,TGTGCCAGCAGCTTGGGACAGGGAGGCTACAATGAGCAGTTCTTC
TRBJ2-3,TRBD1,NA,TRBV5-4,CASSSTGGRTDTQYF,TGTGCCAGCAGCTCGACAGGGGGCAGGACAGATACGCAGTATTTT
TRBJ2-1,TRBD2,NA,TRBV11-2,CASSFSGRPENEQFF,TGTGCCAGCAGCTTTAGCGGGAGGCCTGAGAATGAGCAGTTCTTC
TRBJ1-1,NA,NA,TRBV20-1,CSASRNSGSASTEAFF,TGCAGTGCTAGTCGGAACTCAGGGTCAGCTAGCACTGAAGCTTTCTTT
TRBJ2-7,NA,NA,TRBV18,CASSPLPDSLTEQYF,TGTGCCAGCTCACCATTACCGGATTCCTTGACAGAGCAGTACTTC
TRBJ1-3,TRBD1,NA,TRBV6-6,CASTLTGGNTIYF,TGTGCCAGCACCCTGACAGGGGGAAACACCATATATTTT
TRBJ1-1,TRBD1,NA,TRBV7-3,CASSLSTGVYTEAFF,TGTGCCAGCAGCTTATCGACAGGGGTATACACTGAAGCTTTCTTT
TRBJ1-6,NA,NA,TRBV7-9,CASSLGQRVNSPLHF,TGTGCCAGCAGCTTGGGGCAACGGGTAAATTCACCCCTCCACTTT
TRBJ1-6,NA,NA,TRBV6-4,CASSAAFNSPLHF,TGTGCCAGCAGCGCAGCGTTTAATTCACCCCTCCACTTT
TRBJ1-5,NA,NA,TRBV3-1/TRBV3-2,CASSQGAASNQPQHF,TGTGCCAGCAGCCAAGGGGCCGCTAGCAATCAGCCCCAGCATTTT
TRBJ1-2,NA,NA,TRBV5-5,CASSLGLAELYGYTF,TGTGCCAGCAGCTTGGGGCTCGCAGAATTATATGGCTACACCTTC
TRBJ1-3,NA,NA,TRBV11-2,CASSSLKLTGNTIYF,TGTGCCAGCAGCTCCTTAAAACTTACTGGAAACACCATATATTTT
TRBJ2-1,TRBD2,NA,TRBV9,CASSVPIAGSYNEQFF,TGTGCCAGCAGCGTACCCATAGCGGGCTCCTACAATGAGCAGTTCTTC
TRBJ2-3,NA,NA,TRBV2,CASYGISTDTQYF,TGTGCCAGTTACGGGATTAGCACAGATACGCAGTATTTT